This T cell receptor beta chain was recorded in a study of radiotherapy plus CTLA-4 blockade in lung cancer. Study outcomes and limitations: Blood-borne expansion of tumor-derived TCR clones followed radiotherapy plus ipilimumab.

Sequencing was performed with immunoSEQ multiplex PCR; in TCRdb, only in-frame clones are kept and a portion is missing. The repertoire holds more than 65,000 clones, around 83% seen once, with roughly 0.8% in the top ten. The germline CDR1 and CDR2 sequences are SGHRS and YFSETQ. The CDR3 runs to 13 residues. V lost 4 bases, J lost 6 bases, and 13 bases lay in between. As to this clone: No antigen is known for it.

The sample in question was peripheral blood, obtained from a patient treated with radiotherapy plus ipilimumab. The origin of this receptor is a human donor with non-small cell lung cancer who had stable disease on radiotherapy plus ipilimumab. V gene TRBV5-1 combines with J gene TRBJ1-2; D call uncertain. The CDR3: CASSRLGSNGYTF. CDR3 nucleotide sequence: TGCGCCAGCAGCCGTCTTGGATCGAATGGCTACACCTTC.